The 25 T cell receptor beta chains below come from one sample, sequenced in a study of blood T cells in healthy people across ages. A J-beta primer mix and a sample-barcoded 5' primer were used in a second PCR of about 7 to 12 cycles. MiXCR was run by TCRdb on the 5' RACE reads, yielding one entry per CDR3 protein. There are about 1.5 million distinct CDR3 sequences in the sample; 35% to 45% occur only once, and 7.9% lies in the top ten. The sample consisted of blood. These receptors all stem from a woman between 18 and 29 years old in good health.

This clonotype was counted a few times. This chain joins TRBV27 and TRBJ2-7; no reliable D call. Germline-derived CDR1 and CDR2 are MNHEY and SMNVEV (reference sequence). Trimming pared 3 bases from V and 2 bases from J, leaving 11 bases between. This CDR3 has 14 amino acids. As DNA, the CDR3 is TGTGCCAGCAGTTTGAGTCAGCCGACCTACGAGCAGTACTTC. This gives the protein CASSLSQPTYEQYF.

The genes are TRBV6-5 and TRBJ2-5; a possible D gene is TRBD2 (6 bases). The V gene's germline CDR1 is MNHEY and CDR2 SVGAGI. This CDR3 is built from 13 residues. V was clipped by 6 bases and J by 5 bases, with 13 bases between them. The CDR3 loop is CASRAGIMETQYF. The CDR3 nucleotides are TGTGCCAGCAGGGCGGGGATAATGGAGACCCAGTACTTC.

On this clonotype itself: This sequence may be a read error, since a much larger clone differs from it by one base. The chain carries TRBV3-1 and TRBJ2-3, with D unresolved. The ends were cut back, 3 bases at V and 4 bases at J, with 5 bases in the middle. The germline gives CDR1 LGHDT, CDR2 YNNKEL (reference sequence). This CDR3 has 12 amino acids. The CDR3 bases are TGTGCCAGCAGCCATGTCCCAGATACGCAGTATTTT. This encodes CASSHVPDTQYF.

CDR3 loop: CSADWEGNTIYF. DNA of the CDR3: TGCAGTGCGGATTGGGAAGGAAACACCATATATTTT. The chain recombines TRBV20-1 with TRBJ1-3; D gene unclear. Germline V gene data show CDR1 as DFQATT and CDR2 as SNEGSKA (reference sequence). Trimming shortened V by 6 bases and J by 4 bases, and 10 bases separated the two germline ends. CDR3 length equals 12 residues.

The chain recombines TRBV5-1 with TRBJ2-1; TRBD1 aligns across 7 bases. CDR1 is SGHRS and CDR2 is YFSETQ in the germline V gene. The V segment lost 0 bases and the J segment 5 bases; nucleotides outside the gene matches: 2. This CDR3 comprises 14 residues. Written as DNA, the CDR3 is TGCGCCAGCAGCTTGGGGGACAGAGACAATGAGCAGTTCTTC. It encodes CASSLGDRDNEQFF. The full variable domain, its missing parts supplied by reference TRBV5-1 and TRBJ2-1, is KAGVTQTPRYLIKTRGQQVTLSCSPISGHRSVSWYQQTPGQGLQFLFEYFSETQRNKGNFPGRFSGRQFSNSRSEMNVSTLELGDSALYLCASSLGDRDNEQFFGPGTRLTVL.

The gene calls are TRBV20-1 and TRBJ1-6, with 8 bases identical to TRBD1. The germline CDR1 and CDR2 sequences are DFQATT and SNEGSKA (reference sequence). Trimming removed 2 bases from V and 8 bases from J; junction bases left unmatched: 11. The CDR3 is 16 residues long. The CDR3 sequence is CSARNEGQGLDSPLHF. In DNA, the CDR3 is TGCAGTGCTAGAAACGAAGGACAGGGATTAGATTCACCCCTCCACTTT.

CDR3 coding DNA: TGTGCCAGCAGCGAGGGGACTAGCGGGGGGGTGCGTGAGCAGTTCTTC. It encodes CASSEGTSGGVREQFF. The chain is built from TRBV9 and TRBJ2-1, with 16 bases matching TRBD2. Looked up from germline, CDR1 is SGDLS and CDR2 is YYNGEE. After removal of 3 bases from V and 9 bases from J, the junction contained 6 bases not matched to a gene. The CDR3 has 16 residues.

This chain links TRBV7-2 with TRBJ2-5; 7 nucleotides line up with TRBD1. The assigned J gene may be wrong: the sequence end matches TRBJ2-7 better. This CDR3 spans 16 amino acids. CDR1 and CDR2 from the germline V gene are SGHTA and FQGNSA. DNA for the CDR3: TGTGCCAGCAGCTATGGGGGACAGCGAGTAGTATACGAGCAGTACTTC. This gives the protein CASSYGGQRVVYEQYF.

This clonotype has more than one count but fewer than ten. The rearrangement joins TRBV29-1 to TRBJ2-7; no reliable D call. Germline CDR1 reads SQVTM; CDR2 reads ANQGSEA. The CDR3 totals 10 residues. The germline V and J ends were trimmed by 8 bases and 7 bases, with 12 bases remaining between them. Written as DNA, the CDR3 is TGCAGCATCAGGAACAATGAGCAGTACTTC. Its protein is CSIRNNEQYF.

This clonotype came up a few times. The rearrangement uses TRBV4-1 and TRBJ2-7; the match to TRBD1 covers 7 bases. Germline V CDR1 and CDR2: MGHRA, YSYEKL. Unmatched junction bases numbered 3, after V lost 2 bases and J lost 2 bases. The CDR3 totals 14 residues. The CDR3 loop reads CASSQMTGTYEQYF. The CDR3 nucleotides read TGCGCCAGCAGCCAAATGACAGGGACCTACGAGCAGTACTTC.

The chain employs TRBV6-1 and TRBJ2-5; D possibly matches TRBD1 or TRBD2 (6 bases each). CDR1 is MNHNS and CDR2 is SASEGT in the germline V gene. The germline V and J ends were trimmed by 3 bases and 5 bases, with 13 bases remaining between them. The CDR3 has 14 amino acids. The CDR3 region is CASSDLGGWETQYF. CDR3 bases: TGTGCCAGCAGTGACTTGGGGGGCTGGGAGACCCAGTACTTC.

Remarks on this clonotype: The junction and the germline gene differ at one end; a read error may be behind it. The CDR3 region is CASSTLAEYSYNEQFF. The CDR3, as DNA: TGTGCTAGCAGTACTTTAGCGGAGTACTCCTACAATGAGCAGTTCTTC. This chain links TRBV6-4 with TRBJ2-1; D is possibly TRBD2 (6 bases). Per the germline V gene, CDR1 is MRHNA and CDR2 is SNTAGT. CDR3 length: 16 residues.

The chain recombines TRBV7-9 with TRBJ1-2; D remains ambiguous. V lost 8 bases and J 10 bases, leaving 20 bases between the germline ends. The length of the CDR3 is 13 residues. Germline CDR1 reads SEHNR; CDR2 reads FQNEAQ (reference sequence). For the CDR3, the DNA is TGTGCCAGCTTTCACGGCAATAACTATATCTACACCTTC. Translation: CASFHGNNYIYTF.

The CDR3 DNA reads TGTGCCAGCAGACCCGGGACAGGGAACTACGAGCAGTACTTC. It translates to CASRPGTGNYEQYF. J is TRBJ2-7 and V is TRBV12-3 or TRBV12-4; 9 positions match TRBD1. The CDR3 has 14 residues. V shed 6 bases, J shed 3 bases, and the junction held 6 bases outside the gene matches.

The genes are TRBV20-1 and TRBJ2-3; weak D call: TRBD2 (7 bases). Germline assignment: CDR1 DFQATT and CDR2 SNEGSKA (reference sequence). The CDR3 is 14 amino acids. V lost 7 bases, J lost 2 bases, and 16 bases lay in between. DNA for the CDR3: TGCAGTGGGGCCCGGGGGGCCTACACAGATACGCAGTATTTT. Protein: CSGARGAYTDTQYF.

V usage is TRBV6-5 and J usage is TRBJ2-5, with TRBD1 matching over 7 bases. The CDR3 has 14 amino acids. The J segment lost 11 bases and the V segment lost 6 bases, leaving 15 bases of the junction unmatched. Germline V lookup: CDR1 MNHEY, CDR2 SVGAGI. The CDR3 is CASSPRQGKNEQYF. In DNA form, the CDR3 reads TGTGCCAGCAGCCCGAGACAGGGAAAGAATGAGCAGTACTTC.

The chain recombines TRBV3-1 with TRBJ2-1; no reliable D call. Germline CDR1 and CDR2: LGHDT and YNNKEL (reference sequence). Trimming took off 8 bases at V and 9 bases at J, with 20 bases between the two ends. CDR3 size: 14 residues. CDR3 loop: CASGPRAAFLEQFF. CDR3 nucleotides: TGTGCCAGCGGACCTCGGGCCGCATTCCTTGAGCAGTTCTTC.

The chain recombines TRBV5-1 with TRBJ1-2; possible D gene TRBD1, 5 bases. The V and J ends lost 0 bases and 6 bases respectively, with 12 bases between them. Germline V lookup: CDR1 SGHRS, CDR2 YFSETQ. There are 14 residues in the CDR3. The CDR3 DNA sequence: TGCGCCAGCAGCTTGGGTGAGGGGCCGGATGGCTACACCTTC. It is translated as CASSLGEGPDGYTF.

In this sample, this clonotype turned up a few times. This chain links TRBV2 with TRBJ2-1, with 12 bases identical to TRBD1. Looked up from germline, CDR1 is SNHLY and CDR2 is FYNNEI. The CDR3 contains 14 residues. V shed 10 bases and J 6 bases; nucleotides not matched to a gene: 7. CDR3 residues: CATRDRGPGNEQFF. CDR3 nucleotide sequence: TGTGCCACCCGGGACAGGGGGCCTGGCAATGAGCAGTTCTTC.

The chain carries TRBV24-1 and TRBJ1-2; D is undetermined. Trimming removed 3 bases at V and 8 bases at J, with 21 bases between. There are 16 residues in the CDR3. Germline V gives CDR1 KGHDR, CDR2 SFDVKD. The CDR3 is CATSDNDEAVEGGYTF. CDR3 sequence (DNA): TGTGCCACCAGTGATAACGATGAAGCGGTGGAGGGCGGCTACACCTTC.

This clonotype was seen only once. J is TRBJ2-4 and V is TRBV5-6, with D maybe TRBD2 (7 bases). With 3 bases removed from V and 2 bases from J, the gap between germline ends came to 27 bases. The length of the CDR3 is 20 residues. Germline values: CDR1 SGHDT, CDR2 YYEEEE. The CDR3 DNA is TGTGCCAGCAGCTCATCTACCCAGGTCGGGGGGCCCTCACCCAAAAACATTCAGTACTTC. It yields the protein CASSSSTQVGGPSPKNIQYF.

The chain couples TRBV6-6 to TRBJ2-7; D gene unclear. CDR3 size: 14 residues. Germline CDR1 reads MNHNY; CDR2 reads SVGAGI (reference sequence). The germline V and J ends were trimmed by 4 bases and 1 base, with 11 bases remaining between them. This CDR3 is CASSLGYTSYEQYF. In nucleotides, the CDR3 is TGTGCCAGCAGTTTGGGGTACACGTCCTACGAGCAGTACTTC.

The chain employs TRBV9 and TRBJ2-1; D is unresolved. Germline V gene sequence: CDR1 SGDLS, CDR2 YYNGEE. The CDR3 loop spans 16 amino acids. The ends were cut back, 4 bases at V and 0 bases at J, with 14 bases in the middle. The CDR3 nucleotides read TGTGCCAGCAGCCCCCGGTTCTTTAGCTCCTACAATGAGCAGTTCTTC. Its protein product is CASSPRFFSSYNEQFF.

In this sample, this clonotype turned up a few times. The J gene is TRBJ2-1, the V gene TRBV20-1, with D tentatively TRBD1 or TRBD2 (5 bases each). V gave up 3 bases and J gave up 8 bases, with 14 bases separating them. The CDR3 sequence is 13 residues long. Germline V gene lookup returns CDR1 DFQATT and CDR2 SNEGSKA (reference sequence). CDR3 bases: TGCAGTGCTAGGCTAGCAGGGTTCGATGAGCAGTTCTTC. This encodes CSARLAGFDEQFF.

The gene calls are TRBV7-9 and TRBJ2-7; a possible D gene is TRBD2 (5 bases). V shed 1 base and J shed 0 bases, with 13 bases lying between them. Germline CDR1 SEHNR, CDR2 FQNEAQ (reference sequence). CDR3 length equals 16 residues. CDR3 in DNA: TGTGCCAGCAGCTTAGAACCAGCGGAACCCTCCTACGAGCAGTACTTC. Its protein is CASSLEPAEPSYEQYF.